The 22 T cell receptor beta chains below come from one sample, sequenced in a study of identical twins. Using its own MiXCR run on the 5' RACE reads, TCRdb lists one record per CDR3 protein. The table lists fewer than 650,000 distinct CDR3 sequences, about 7% of them singletons, with roughly 1.6% in the top ten. The same sample was also studied in work on yellow fever vaccine responses in identical twins.

Sequencing was done on a sample of PBMCs. Receptor source: a woman in her late teens or twenties in good health.

The table lists this clonotype with many counts. The chain employs TRBV6-5 and TRBJ1-2; TRBD1 might be the D (5 bases). V was shortened by 0 bases and J by 8 bases, with 10 bases between the two germline ends. Germline loops: CDR1 MNHEY, CDR2 SVGAGI. The CDR3 has 13 residues. This CDR3 is CASSYSLDIGYTF. The DNA of the CDR3 is TGTGCCAGCAGTTACTCCTTGGACATAGGCTACACCTTC.

The rearrangement links TRBV19 to TRBJ1-1; D gene ambiguous. With 3 bases removed from V and 1 base from J, the gap between germline ends came to 12 bases. Germline assignment: CDR1 LNHDA and CDR2 SQIVND (reference sequence). The CDR3 is 15 amino acids. CDR3 in amino acids: CASSILGFENTEAFF. Here the CDR3 DNA reads TGTGCCAGTAGTATTTTGGGTTTCGAGAACACTGAAGCTTTCTTT.

The CDR3 spells CASSWTRSDTQYF. The CDR3 bases are TGTGCCAGCAGTTGGACTAGAAGCGACACGCAGTATTTT. The chain is built from TRBV12-3 or TRBV12-4 and TRBJ2-3, with TRBD2 identical over 7 bases. With 4 bases clipped from V and 9 bases from J, the junction kept 7 bases outside the gene matches. This CDR3 has 13 residues.

This clonotype was seen more than once but under ten times. The chain carries TRBV12-3 or TRBV12-4 and TRBJ2-1; 9 bases align to TRBD1. This CDR3 has 14 amino acids. V dropped 5 bases and J dropped 7; count of bases not matched to a gene: 6. CDR3 region: CASSRQGEVNEQFF. The CDR3 bases are TGTGCCAGCAGTCGACAGGGGGAAGTTAATGAGCAGTTCTTC.

The chain couples TRBV3-1 to TRBJ2-3, with 8 nucleotides matching TRBD1. Trimming removed 0 bases from V and 3 bases from J; junction bases left unmatched: 8. Germline V lookup: CDR1 LGHDT, CDR2 YNNKEL (reference sequence). The CDR3 has 17 amino acids. CDR3 residues: CASSQDLPGGRTDTQYF. CDR3 in DNA: TGTGCCAGCAGCCAAGATTTGCCAGGGGGCCGAACAGATACGCAGTATTTT.

This clonotype was detected many times. The chain combines TRBV5-1 with TRBJ1-5; a possible D gene is TRBD1 (6 bases). Between the trimmed V and J ends, which lost 4 bases and 4 bases, there was a span of 12 bases. This CDR3 has 14 residues. Germline loops: CDR1 SGHRS, CDR2 YFSETQ. Written as DNA, the CDR3 is TGCGCCAGCAGCCCATCGGGACAAAATCAGCCCCAGCATTTT. This codes for CASSPSGQNQPQHF.

As for this clonotype: This may come from a read error, since a much larger clone is one base off. The chain couples TRBV4-1 to TRBJ1-1; D perhaps matches TRBD1 (6 bases). The length of the CDR3 is 16 residues. Germline assignment: CDR1 MGHRA and CDR2 YSYEKL. CDR3 coding DNA: TGCACCAGCAGCCAAGTGAGGGGGGGGGCGAACACTGAAGCTTTCTTT. Protein: CTSSQVRGGANTEAFF.

The V and J genes are TRBV20-1 and TRBJ1-3, with unresolved D. Trimming pared 0 bases from V and 0 bases from J, leaving 3 bases between. Germline values: CDR1 DFQATT, CDR2 SNEGSKA (reference sequence). CDR3 length: 13 amino acids. The CDR3 sequence is CSARELSGNTIYF. CDR3 nucleotide sequence: TGCAGTGCTAGAGAGCTCTCTGGAAACACCATATATTTT.

This clonotype appeared a few times. The gene calls are TRBV29-1 and TRBJ2-2; TRBD1 agrees at 11 bases. The ends lost 1 base at V and 5 bases at J; junction bases unmatched: 6. CDR3 length: 16 residues. Germline CDR1 is SQVTM and CDR2 is ANQGSEA. The CDR3 is CSVEGTGTGGTGELFF. The CDR3 DNA follows: TGCAGCGTTGAAGGAACCGGGACAGGGGGAACCGGGGAGCTGTTTTTT.

This chain links TRBV20-1 with TRBJ2-3, with TRBD2 matching over 11 bases. This CDR3 is 17 amino acids long. Germline-derived CDR1 and CDR2 are DFQATT and SNEGSKA (reference sequence). Trimming cost V 2 bases and J 6 bases; bases outside gene matches: 13. The CDR3 protein is CSARPALSGRAGDTQYF. The CDR3 coding sequence is TGCAGTGCTAGACCCGCCCTTAGCGGGAGGGCCGGGGATACGCAGTATTTT.

Many counts were recorded for this clonotype. The chain joins TRBV12-3 or TRBV12-4 to TRBJ2-5; D perhaps matches TRBD1 (6 bases). V was clipped by 4 bases and J by 7 bases, with 16 bases between them. CDR3 size: 14 residues. For the CDR3, the DNA is TGTGCCAGCAGTTCCACCAGGGGAAGAAGGACCCAGTACTTC. This translates into CASSSTRGRRTQYF.

This clonotype was detected many times. The chain employs TRBV2 and TRBJ2-3, with unresolved D. V was shortened by 9 bases and J by 4 bases, with 8 bases between the two germline ends. The CDR3 covers 11 residues. CDR1 and CDR2 (germline): SNHLY, FYNNEI. The CDR3 here is CASRVADTQYF. For the CDR3, the DNA is TGTGCCAGTCGGGTCGCAGATACGCAGTATTTT.

This rearrangement joins TRBV6-5 to TRBJ1-1; D unresolved. The CDR3 extends over 11 amino acids. Trimming shortened V by 6 bases and J by 3 bases, and 5 bases separated the two germline ends. Germline CDR1 and CDR2: MNHEY and SVGAGI. CDR3 protein: CASRLDTEAFF. Written as DNA, the CDR3 is TGTGCCAGCAGGTTGGACACTGAAGCTTTCTTT.

This clonotype has a handful of counts. The chain links TRBV24-1 to TRBJ2-1; D uncertain. V was trimmed by 1 base and J by 0 bases, leaving 9 bases between them. CDR3 length: 16 amino acids. Per the germline V gene, CDR1 is KGHDR and CDR2 is SFDVKD. The CDR3, as DNA: TGTGCCACCAGTGATTTCGCGGCTAGCTCCTACAATGAGCAGTTCTTC. Amino acid sequence: CATSDFAASSYNEQFF.

The CDR3 region has the DNA TGCAGTGCTAGAGATTCGGGGGGAGGCTCCTACGAGCAGTACTTC. As protein: CSARDSGGGSYEQYF. The chain carries TRBV20-1 and TRBJ2-7, with 7 bases matching TRBD2. Germline trimming cut 0 bases from V and 0 bases from J; bases unmatched to any gene: 5. Germline CDR1 and CDR2: DFQATT and SNEGSKA (reference sequence). The CDR3 consists of 15 residues.

This clonotype was detected ten times or more. The rearrangement links TRBV10-1 to TRBJ1-2, with 7 nucleotides matching TRBD1. Germline CDR1 WNHNN, CDR2 SYGVQD (reference sequence). V gave up 4 bases and J gave up 8 bases; unmatched junction bases: 7. This CDR3 has 13 amino acids. The CDR3 DNA reads as TGCGCCAGCAGTGGACAGGGTTTCGGCGGCTACACCTTC. Amino acid sequence: CASSGQGFGGYTF.

This clonotype was seen many times. V is TRBV10-3 and J is TRBJ1-3; D unresolved. The V end lost 3 bases, the J end lost 4 bases, and 4 bases lay between the germline ends. Germline V gene data show CDR1 as ENHRY and CDR2 as SYGVKD. This CDR3 is built from 12 residues. In DNA, the CDR3 is TGTGCCATCAGTGAATCAGGAAACACCATATATTTT. Amino acid sequence: CAISESGNTIYF.

This clonotype was found a few times. The rearrangement uses TRBV29-1 and TRBJ2-3, with 8 bases matching TRBD1. CDR1 SQVTM and CDR2 ANQGSEA come from the germline V gene. The junction had 8 bases not matched to a gene; V was cut back by 8 bases and J by 4 bases. The CDR3 is made up of 13 amino acids. The CDR3 is CSTGQGVSDTQYF. CDR3 nucleotides: TGCAGCACCGGACAGGGTGTTTCAGATACGCAGTATTTT.

Many counts were recorded for this clonotype. This rearrangement joins TRBV6-1 to TRBJ1-1, with a possible D match to TRBD1 (6 bases). CDR3 length: 13 residues. V was cut by 7 bases and J by 7 bases, with 16 bases left in between. Looked up from germline, CDR1 is MNHNS and CDR2 is SASEGT. The CDR3 loop is CASIKQGKYEAFF. The CDR3 DNA reads TGTGCCAGCATCAAACAGGGAAAGTATGAAGCTTTCTTT.

This rearrangement joins TRBV6-5 to TRBJ2-1, with a possible D match to TRBD1 (5 bases). Trimming stripped 2 bases from V and 6 bases from J, with 5 bases between. Germline-derived CDR1 and CDR2 are MNHEY and SVGAGI. This CDR3 has 12 amino acids. The CDR3 loop reads CASSYRGNEQFF. In nucleotides, the CDR3 is TGTGCCAGCAGTTACAGGGGCAATGAGCAGTTCTTC.

V usage is TRBV11-1 and J usage is TRBJ2-3; 14 nucleotides align to TRBD2. The CDR3 has 19 residues. The V gene end was trimmed by 6 bases and the J gene end by 0 bases; junction bases not matched to a gene: 11. CDR1 and CDR2 from the germline V gene are SGHAT and FQDESV (reference sequence). This CDR3 is CASRGGLAGDLESTDTQYF. DNA of the CDR3: TGTGCCAGCAGAGGGGGACTAGCGGGGGATCTAGAGAGCACAGATACGCAGTATTTT.

This clonotype showed up just a few times. The V call is TRBV7-2, the J call TRBJ2-5; 10 bases align to TRBD2. This CDR3 is 15 amino acids long. Unmatched junction bases numbered 2, after V lost 0 bases and J lost 4 bases. Germline-derived CDR1 and CDR2 are SGHTA and FQGNSA. The CDR3 DNA is TGTGCCAGCAGCTTAGCCCCTAGCGGGGGAGAGACCCAGTACTTC. Protein sequence: CASSLAPSGGETQYF.